The rows below give T cell receptor beta chains drawn from one sample of a study of blood T cell repertoires in COVID-19. The data were produced by immunoSEQ multiplex PCR, yet TCRdb's version contains in-frame clones alone and is incomplete. Found here are around 250,000 clones, around 89% of them singletons; the top ten hold around 4%. Sample: PBMCs or T cells enriched from blood (not recorded which). Source of these receptors: a woman in her twenties or thirties who had recovered from COVID-19. The CDR3 runs from the conserved cysteine through the conserved F or W. The order of the fields is CDR3 protein, CDR3 DNA, V gene, clone size, CDR3 length, J gene, D gene. A D gene is named only where the DNA matches it firmly. Expanded clones get a size class; other rows say once, few or many, or leave the size out.

CDR3 protein: CASSLAGGSGRRVQFF
CDR3 DNA: TGTGCCAGCAGCTTAGCGGGAGGTTCAGGCCGTAGGGTGCAGTTCTTC
V gene: TRBV13
clone size: -
CDR3 length: 16
J gene: TRBJ2-1
D gene: TRBD2

CDR3 protein: CASSQRYSNQPQHF
CDR3 DNA: TGTGCCAGCAGCCAACGGTATAGCAATCAGCCCCAGCATTTT
V gene: TRBV3-1/TRBV3-2
clone size: -
CDR3 length: 14
J gene: TRBJ1-5
D gene: -

CDR3 protein: CASSLDGAPTNYGYTF
CDR3 DNA: TGCGCCAGCAGCTTGGACGGAGCCCCCACTAACTATGGCTACACCTTC
V gene: TRBV5-1
clone size: -
CDR3 length: 16
J gene: TRBJ1-2
D gene: -

CDR3 protein: CASSQDRQASYEQYF
CDR3 DNA: TGCGCCAGCAGCCAAGATCGACAGGCCTCCTACGAGCAGTACTTC
V gene: TRBV4-1
clone size: -
CDR3 length: 15
J gene: TRBJ2-7
D gene: -

CDR3 protein: CASSILEGARETQYF
CDR3 DNA: TGTGCCAGTAGTATTCTGGAGGGAGCGCGAGAGACCCAGTACTTC
V gene: TRBV19
clone size: -
CDR3 length: 15
J gene: TRBJ2-5
D gene: -

CDR3 protein: CSVDRGNYGYTF
CDR3 DNA: TGCAGCGTTGATCGCGGGAACTATGGCTACACCTTC
V gene: TRBV29-1
clone size: -
CDR3 length: 12
J gene: TRBJ1-2
D gene: -

CDR3 protein: CASSRAGRPNYGYTF
CDR3 DNA: TGTGCCAGCAGTCGAGCAGGGAGGCCTAACTATGGCTACACCTTC
V gene: TRBV6-2/TRBV6-3
clone size: once
CDR3 length: 15
J gene: TRBJ1-2
D gene: -

CDR3 protein: CASSYKTGAGYGYTF
CDR3 DNA: TGTGCCAGCAGTTACAAGACAGGGGCCGGCTATGGCTACACCTTC
V gene: TRBV6-2/TRBV6-3
clone size: -
CDR3 length: 15
J gene: TRBJ1-2
D gene: TRBD1

CDR3 protein: CASSLEGGTEAFF
CDR3 DNA: TGTGCCAGCAGCTTAGAGGGGGGGACTGAAGCTTTCTTT
V gene: TRBV7-9
clone size: -
CDR3 length: 13
J gene: TRBJ1-1
D gene: -

CDR3 protein: CSASTGDYGYTF
CDR3 DNA: TGCAGCGCATCGACAGGGGACTATGGCTACACCTTC
V gene: TRBV29-1
clone size: -
CDR3 length: 12
J gene: TRBJ1-2
D gene: TRBD1

CDR3 protein: CAWRDGQSYGYTF
CDR3 DNA: TGTGCCTGGAGGGACGGACAGAGCTATGGCTACACCTTC
V gene: TRBV30
clone size: -
CDR3 length: 13
J gene: TRBJ1-2
D gene: -

CDR3 protein: CASRKGAEQFF
CDR3 DNA: TGTGCCAGTAGAAAAGGAGCAGAGCAGTTCTTC
V gene: TRBV19
clone size: -
CDR3 length: 11
J gene: TRBJ2-1
D gene: -

CDR3 protein: CASSPLPGTSGRDTYEQYF
CDR3 DNA: TGTGCTAGCAGCCCTCTACCTGGGACTAGCGGGAGAGACACCTACGAGCAGTACTTC
V gene: TRBV7-7
clone size: -
CDR3 length: 19
J gene: TRBJ2-7
D gene: TRBD2

CDR3 protein: CASSEGPTLSGANTEAFF
CDR3 DNA: TGCGCCAGCAGTGAGGGCCCCACATTATCAGGGGCGAACACTGAAGCTTTCTTT
V gene: TRBV10-1
clone size: -
CDR3 length: 18
J gene: TRBJ1-1
D gene: -

CDR3 protein: CAWSGGTGGLPLHF
CDR3 DNA: TGTGCCTGGAGTGGGGGGACAGGGGGACTCCCCCTCCACTTT
V gene: TRBV30
clone size: many
CDR3 length: 14
J gene: TRBJ1-6
D gene: TRBD1

CDR3 protein: CATSSMGAPVYGYTF
CDR3 DNA: TGTGCCACCAGCAGCATGGGAGCTCCGGTCTATGGCTACACCTTC
V gene: TRBV15
clone size: -
CDR3 length: 15
J gene: TRBJ1-2
D gene: -

CDR3 protein: CASSQEWVGRQGATHF
CDR3 DNA: TGCGCCAGCAGCCAAGAGTGGGTTGGGAGACAGGGCGCCACGCATTTT
V gene: TRBV4-1
clone size: -
CDR3 length: 16
J gene: TRBJ1-5
D gene: TRBD1

CDR3 protein: CASSSSYEQYF
CDR3 DNA: TGTGCCAGCAGCTCGAGTTACGAGCAGTACTTC
V gene: TRBV5-6
clone size: -
CDR3 length: 11
J gene: TRBJ2-7
D gene: -

CDR3 protein: CASSVGSNTEAFF
CDR3 DNA: TGTGCCAGCAGCGTAGGCAGTAACACTGAAGCTTTCTTT
V gene: TRBV9
clone size: -
CDR3 length: 13
J gene: TRBJ1-1
D gene: -

CDR3 protein: CASSVSGGQETQYF
CDR3 DNA: TGTGCCAGCAGCGTAAGCGGGGGCCAAGAGACCCAGTACTTC
V gene: TRBV9
clone size: -
CDR3 length: 14
J gene: TRBJ2-5
D gene: TRBD2